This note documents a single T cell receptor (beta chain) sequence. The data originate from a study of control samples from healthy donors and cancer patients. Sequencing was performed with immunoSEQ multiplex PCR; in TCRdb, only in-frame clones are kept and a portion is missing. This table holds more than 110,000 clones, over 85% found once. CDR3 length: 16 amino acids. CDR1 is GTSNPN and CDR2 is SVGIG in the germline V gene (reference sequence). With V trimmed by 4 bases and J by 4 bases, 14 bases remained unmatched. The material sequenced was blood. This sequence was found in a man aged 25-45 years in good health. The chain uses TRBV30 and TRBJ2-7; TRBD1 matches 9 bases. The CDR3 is CAWNSPGTGFHYEQYF. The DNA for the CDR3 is TGTGCCTGGAACTCCCCCGGGACAGGGTTTCATTACGAGCAGTACTTC. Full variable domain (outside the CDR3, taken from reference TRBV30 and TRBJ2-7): SQTIHQWPATLVQPVGSPLSLECTVEGTSNPNLYWYRQAAGRGLQLLFYSVGIGQISSEVPQNLSASRPQDRQFILSSKKLLLSDSGFYLCAWNSPGTGFHYEQYFGPGTRLTVT.